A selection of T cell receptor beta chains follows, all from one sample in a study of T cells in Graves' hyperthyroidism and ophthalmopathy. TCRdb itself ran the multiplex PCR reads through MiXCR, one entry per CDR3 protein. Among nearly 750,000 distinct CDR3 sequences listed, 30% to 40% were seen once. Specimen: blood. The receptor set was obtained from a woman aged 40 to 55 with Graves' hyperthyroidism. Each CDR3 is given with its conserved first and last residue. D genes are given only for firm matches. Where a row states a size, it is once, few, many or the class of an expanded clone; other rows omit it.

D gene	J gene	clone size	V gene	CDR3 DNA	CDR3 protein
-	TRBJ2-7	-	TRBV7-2	TGTGCCAGCAGCTTAGAGGCACGCTCCTACGAGCAGTACTTC	CASSLEARSYEQYF
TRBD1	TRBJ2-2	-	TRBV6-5	TGTGCCAGCAGCTTAGGCACAGGGGGACCTACCGGGGAGCTGTTTTTT	CASSLGTGGPTGELFF
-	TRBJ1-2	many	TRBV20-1	TGCAGTGCTAATGGTCGGACAGCTAACTATGGCTACACCTTC	CSANGRTANYGYTF
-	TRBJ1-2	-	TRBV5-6	TGTGCCAGCAGCTTATGGGGGGGGCTCGGGAACTATGGCTACACCTTC	CASSLWGGLGNYGYTF
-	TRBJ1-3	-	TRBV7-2	TGTGCCAGCAGCCAAGAAAGGCAAAACACCGTATATTTT	CASSQERQNTVYF
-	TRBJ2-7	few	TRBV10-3	TGTGCCATCAGTGAGGGCGAGCAGTACTTC	CAISEGEQYF
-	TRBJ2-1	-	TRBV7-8	TGTGCCAGCAGCCTTTGGAGGGGGGCGTCGGGCAATGAGCAGTTCTTC	CASSLWRGASGNEQFF
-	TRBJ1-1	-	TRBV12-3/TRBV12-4	TGTGCCAGCAGTGCGGGGATCTACACTGAAGCTTTCTTT	CASSAGIYTEAFF
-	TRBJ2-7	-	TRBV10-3	TGTGCCACCGAACCTAGCGCCCACTCCTACGAGCAGTACTTC	CATEPSAHSYEQYF
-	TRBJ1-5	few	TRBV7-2	TGTGCCAGCAGCCAAGATCCCTCGCCCGATCAGCCCCAGCATTTT	CASSQDPSPDQPQHF
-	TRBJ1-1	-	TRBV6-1	TGTGCCAGCTCAATAGGGACTGAAGCTTTCTTT	CASSIGTEAFF
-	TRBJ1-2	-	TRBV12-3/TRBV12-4	TGTGCCACCTCTCGAGGGAATGGCTACACCTTC	CATSRGNGYTF
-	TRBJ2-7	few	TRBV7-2	TGTGCCAGCAGTCCCGGGACATATACCTACGAGCAGTACTTC	CASSPGTYTYEQYF
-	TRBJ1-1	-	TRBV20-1	TGCAGTGCTAGTACCGGACAGATTAACACTGAAGCTTTCTTT	CSASTGQINTEAFF
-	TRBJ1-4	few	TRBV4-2	TGTGCCAGCAGCCAAGGTGGAGGCGTCGAAAAACTGTTTTTT	CASSQGGGVEKLFF
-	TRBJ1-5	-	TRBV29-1	TGCAGCGTTGACGAGGGGTTCAATCAGCCCCAGCATTTT	CSVDEGFNQPQHF
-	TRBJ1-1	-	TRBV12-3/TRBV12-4	TGTGCCAGCAGTTTGAAGGATGGCCCGTTTTTAACTGAAGCTTTCTTT	CASSLKDGPFLTEAFF
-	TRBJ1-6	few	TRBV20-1	TGCAGTGCTAGTCGTATCAGGCAGACCAGTAATTCACCCCTCCACTTT	CSASRIRQTSNSPLHF
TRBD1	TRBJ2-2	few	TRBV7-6	TGTGCCAGCAGCTCCGGTGGACCGGGACAGAGCACCGGGGAGCTGTTTTTT	CASSSGGPGQSTGELFF
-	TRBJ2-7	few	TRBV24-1	TGTGCCACCAGTGACGGGCCCCTCATCGAGCAGTACTTC	CATSDGPLIEQYF
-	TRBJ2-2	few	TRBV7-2	TGTGCCAGCAGCACCTTAGACACCGGGGAGCTGTTTTTT	CASSTLDTGELFF
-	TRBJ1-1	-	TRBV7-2	TGTGCCAGCAGCCGAGGGGGGGTGAGCACTGAAGCTTTCTTT	CASSRGGVSTEAFF
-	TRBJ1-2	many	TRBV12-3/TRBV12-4	TGTGCCAGCAGTTTTCCCTACACCTTC	CASSFPYTF
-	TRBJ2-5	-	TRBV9	TGTGCCAGCAGCGTAGGAGAACGGGCTTCACAAGAGACCCAGTACTTC	CASSVGERASQETQYF
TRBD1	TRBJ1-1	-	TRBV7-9	TGTGCCAGCAGCTCCCACGGGACAGGGGGAACTGAAGCTTTCTTT	CASSSHGTGGTEAFF
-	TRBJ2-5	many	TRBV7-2	TGTGCCAGCAGCTTAGGAGTTGGGCAGGGGAGAGAGACCCAGTACTTC	CASSLGVGQGRETQYF
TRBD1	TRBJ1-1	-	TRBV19	TGTGCCACTGCTGGACAGGGGGCTTATGAAGCTTTCTTT	CATAGQGAYEAFF
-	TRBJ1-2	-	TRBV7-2	TGTGCCAGCAGCTTAGAGTTGGTTGGCTACACCTTC	CASSLELVGYTF
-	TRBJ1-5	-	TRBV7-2	TGTGCCAGCAGTTTAGATGGGATTCGTAATCCCCAGCATTTT	CASSLDGIRNPQHF
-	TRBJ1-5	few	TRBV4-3	TGCGCCAGCAGCCAAGATCGGTCATACAATCAGCCCCAGCATTTT	CASSQDRSYNQPQHF
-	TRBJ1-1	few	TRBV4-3	TGCGCCAGCAGCCAAGAAAGGGGGAACACTGAAGCTTTCTTT	CASSQERGNTEAFF
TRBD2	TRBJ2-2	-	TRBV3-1	TGTGCCAGCAGCCAAGGGGGACTAGCGGCGAGCACCGGGGAGCTGTTTTTT	CASSQGGLAASTGELFF
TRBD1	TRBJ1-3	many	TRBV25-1	TGTGCCAGCAGTGTAGAAGACAGGGTTGGAAACACCATATATTTT	CASSVEDRVGNTIYF
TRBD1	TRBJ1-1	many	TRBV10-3	TGTGCCATCAGTGCGGACAGGGGGAACACTGAAGCTTTCTTT	CAISADRGNTEAFF
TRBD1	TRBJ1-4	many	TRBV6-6	TGTGCCAGCAGGGGATCGGGACAGGGCGAGAAACTGTTTTTT	CASRGSGQGEKLFF
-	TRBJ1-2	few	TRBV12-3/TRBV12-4	TGTGCCAGCAGCCCGGAGGTCGATGGCTACACCTTC	CASSPEVDGYTF
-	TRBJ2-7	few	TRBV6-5	TGTGCCAGCAGTTTCCCCGCGGGTTCCTACGAGCAGTACTTC	CASSFPAGSYEQYF
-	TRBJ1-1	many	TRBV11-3	TGTGCCAGCAGCTTCGAAGACGCGCCAGCTTTCTTT	CASSFEDAPAFF
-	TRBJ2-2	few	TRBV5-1	TGCGCCAGCACCCGGGGGTCGAACACCGGGGAGCTGTTTTTT	CASTRGSNTGELFF
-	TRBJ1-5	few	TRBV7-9	TGTGCCAGCAGCCCTACGTTAAATCAGCCCCAGCATTTT	CASSPTLNQPQHF
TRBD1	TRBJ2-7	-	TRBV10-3	TGTGCCAGCAGCGGACAGGGGATCTCCTACGAGCAGTACTTC	CASSGQGISYEQYF
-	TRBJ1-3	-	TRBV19	TGTGCCAGTACCCGGGGGTCCGGCTCTGGAAACACCATATATTTT	CASTRGSGSGNTIYF
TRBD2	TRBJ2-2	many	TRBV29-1	TGCAGCGTGGGACTAGCAGTCACCGGGGAGCTGTTTTTT	CSVGLAVTGELFF
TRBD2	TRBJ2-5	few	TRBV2	TGTGCCAGCAGTGTAGGACTAGCGGGAAAATGGTCAGAGACCCAGTACTTC	CASSVGLAGKWSETQYF
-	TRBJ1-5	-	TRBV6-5	TGTGCCAGCAGACCCGGGAGCGGTTGGCAGCCCCAGCATTTT	CASRPGSGWQPQHF
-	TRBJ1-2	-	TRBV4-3	TGCGCCAGCAGCCCTGGACAGCAGGCAAACTATGGCTACACCTTC	CASSPGQQANYGYTF
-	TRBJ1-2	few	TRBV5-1	TGCGCCAGCAGCTTGGGGCAGGGTCAAGGCTACACCTTC	CASSLGQGQGYTF
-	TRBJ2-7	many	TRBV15	TGTGCCACCAGCGGCGGGACGGGGGTGGTGGGCGAGCAGTACTTC	CATSGGTGVVGEQYF
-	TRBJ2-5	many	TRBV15	TGTGCCACCAGCAGAGTGATAGGTCGGGCAGGGCAAGAGACCCAGTACTTC	CATSRVIGRAGQETQYF
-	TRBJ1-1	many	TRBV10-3	TGTGCCATCAGTAACCGCGAGGGAAACACTGAAGCTTTCTTT	CAISNREGNTEAFF
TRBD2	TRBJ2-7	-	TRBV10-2	TGCGCCAGCAGCCAAGATCTCGGGGGGGGAAAGGCCTACGAGCAGTACTTC	CASSQDLGGGKAYEQYF
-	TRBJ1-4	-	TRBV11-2	TGTGCCAGCACCCAGCCGGGGGACGCAACTAATGAAAAACTGTTTTTT	CASTQPGDATNEKLFF